Listed here is a single T cell receptor beta chain. This sample was included in a study of blood T cell repertoires in COVID-19. Method: immunoSEQ multiplex PCR; TCRdb's copy keeps in-frame clones and lacks some. The top ten clones hold 6% to 8% of a sample with nearly 350,000 clones, 88% of them seen once. Germline CDR1 is MNHNY and CDR2 is SVGAGI (reference sequence). The CDR3 totals 16 residues. The V gene end was trimmed by 0 bases and the J gene end by 7 bases; junction bases not matched to a gene: 7. Seattle-derived patients entered the study during active infection and were followed longitudinally.

This chain links TRBV6-6 with TRBJ1-4; 8 bases are shared with TRBD1. The sequence was collected from a woman in her 70s with COVID-19, enrolled during active disease. The sample was peripheral blood. This chain's CDR3 is CASSYSMGRGREKLFF. DNA for the CDR3: TGTGCCAGCAGTTACTCGATGGGCAGGGGGCGTGAAAAACTGTTTTTT.